This T cell receptor beta chain was captured by sequencing in a study of CD8 T cells in ankylosing spondylitis. The study's findings and limits: A TCR beta motif of eight highly homologous variants appeared characteristic of ankylosing spondylitis blood.

The authors made TCR beta libraries by quantitative 5'-RACE with molecular barcodes. One entry per CDR3 protein results from TCRdb running MiXCR on the 5' RACE reads. This table has around 480,000 distinct CDR3 sequences, over 15% appearing once. Per germline, CDR1 LNHDA and CDR2 SQIVND (reference sequence). The CDR3 contains 16 residues. The V and J ends lost 3 bases and 6 bases respectively, with 18 bases between them. On this clonotype itself: No antigen is known for it.

Sequencing used blood, either unsorted or a sorted T cell fraction (not recorded which). The receptor was derived from a male donor with ankylosing spondylitis. V usage is TRBV19 and J usage is TRBJ1-5; D might be TRBD1 (6 bases). CDR3 sequence (DNA): TGTGCCAGTAGTATTGGGGGCCAGGGGATCGCTCAGCCCCAGCATTTT. Its translation: CASSIGGQGIAQPQHF.